This entry describes one TCR beta chain. This clonotype was detected a few times. Its binding antigen is unknown. One base away there is no much larger clone; base qualities are not given. Looking up the germline V gene yields CDR1 MNHNS and CDR2 SASEGT. Taken from cysteine to phenylalanine, the CDR3 has 14 residues. Here the CDR3 DNA is all that survives: 42 bases in frame from base 1. A distance of 24 bases separates the germline ends of V and J, which lose 8 bases and 13 bases respectively. The library was produced with PCR. The sequencing machine was a NextSeq 500. The raw public data were reprocessed by TCRdb itself: fastp quality trimming at Q25, MiXCR clonotype calling, in-frame beta chains only. Rows with a matching CDR3 protein are joined into one entry that keeps the most common DNA and genes. The sample includes roughly 9,300 distinct CDR3 sequences, with roughly 28% observed a single time. 15% to 20% of the sample is taken by the ten largest.

This specimen comes from a study of immune characterization of retroperitoneal liposarcoma (dated by TCRdb to between 2018 and 2021). This receptor was identified in a male donor with retroperitoneal liposarcoma. The specimen was blood. The rearrangement combines TRBV6-1 with TRBJ2-4; the D gene is perhaps TRBD1 or TRBD2, each of them matching over 5 bases. The CDR3: CASARDLVWNEQYF. The nucleotides are TGTGCCAGCGCAAGGGACCTGGTCTGGAATGAGCAGTACTTC.